The 8 T cell receptor beta chains reported below all come from one sample, sequenced in a study of cytomegalovirus exposure and HLA in healthy donors. A multiplex PCR was run with 60 Vbeta primers and 13 Jbeta primers. The table came from immunoSEQ multiplex PCR; TCRdb's copy has only in-frame clones and leaves some out. This table holds some 180,000 clones, around 75% found once. Sequencing was done on a sample of PBMCs. Receptors originate from a male donor in good health and CMV-seronegative.

The chain has TRBV9 and TRBJ2-1; 14 nucleotides line up with TRBD2. The CDR3 sequence is 18 residues long. Germline CDR1 and CDR2: SGDLS and YYNGEE. V lost 2 bases, J lost 6 bases, and 10 bases stayed unmatched. CDR3 residues: CASSVSGTSGSGINEQFF. CDR3 DNA: TGTGCCAGCAGCGTGTCAGGGACTAGCGGGAGTGGGATCAATGAGCAGTTCTTC.

The rearrangement joins TRBV27 to TRBJ1-2; D is unclear. The CDR3 covers 14 residues. The V gene lost 0 bases and the J gene lost 4 bases, with 9 bases spanning the gap. The germline CDR1 and CDR2 sequences are MNHEY and SMNVEV (reference sequence). The CDR3 region is CASSLSGVGYGYTF. The CDR3 DNA follows: TGTGCCAGCAGTTTATCCGGGGTAGGCTATGGCTACACCTTC.

This chain joins TRBV2 and TRBJ1-5, with TRBD1 matching 7 bases. Germline V lookup: CDR1 SNHLY, CDR2 FYNNEI. The CDR3 has 16 residues. J was trimmed by 2 bases and V by 0 bases; bases with no gene match: 4. The CDR3 loop is CASSEALGTGNQPQHF. CDR3 coding DNA: TGTGCCAGCAGTGAAGCCTTAGGGACAGGCAATCAGCCCCAGCATTTT.

The chain combines TRBV4-1 with TRBJ2-2, with D perhaps TRBD1 (5 bases). Trimming stripped 1 base from V and 4 bases from J, with 13 bases between. The germline V gene encodes CDR1 MGHRA and CDR2 YSYEKL. CDR3 length equals 16 residues. The CDR3 nucleotides read TGCGCCAGCAGCCAAGGCCCCAGGGAAGGCACCGGGGAGCTGTTTTTT. As protein: CASSQGPREGTGELFF.

This chain uses TRBV6-5 with TRBJ1-6; D perhaps matches TRBD1 (6 bases). The CDR3 runs 15 residues. V lost 2 bases, J lost 10 bases, and 15 bases lay in between. Germline V gene sequence: CDR1 MNHEY, CDR2 SVGAGI. The CDR3 nucleotides read TGTGCCAGCAGTTACCAGGGGCGAGAACGGTCACCCCTCCACTTT. It is translated as CASSYQGRERSPLHF.

The chain joins TRBV27 to TRBJ2-3; tentatively, D is TRBD2 (5 bases). The ends were cut back, 3 bases at V and 5 bases at J, with 12 bases in the middle. The CDR3 is 14 residues long. Germline lookup yields CDR1 MNHEY and CDR2 SMNVEV (reference sequence). The CDR3 region is CASSFRGFKDTQYF. The CDR3 DNA follows: TGTGCCAGCAGTTTTCGAGGGTTTAAAGATACGCAGTATTTT.

CDR3 sequence: CASSTLLADHYNEQFF. The CDR3 nucleotides read TGTGCCAGTAGTACGTTACTAGCGGACCACTACAATGAGCAGTTCTTC. The chain employs TRBV19 and TRBJ2-1; 8 bases match TRBD2. The CDR3 runs to 16 residues. Looked up from germline, CDR1 is LNHDA and CDR2 is SQIVND (reference sequence). The V gene end was trimmed by 4 bases and the J gene end by 3 bases; junction bases not matched to a gene: 8.

This clone was picked up a small number of times. This chain uses TRBV15 with TRBJ2-2; 10 nucleotides line up with TRBD2. The germline CDR1 and CDR2 sequences are LNHNV and YYDKDF (reference sequence). The ends lost 0 bases at V and 10 bases at J; junction bases unmatched: 8. This CDR3 has 16 amino acids. The CDR3 here is CATSRDRASGSKELFF. The CDR3 bases are TGTGCCACCAGCAGAGATAGGGCTAGCGGGAGTAAGGAGCTGTTTTTT.